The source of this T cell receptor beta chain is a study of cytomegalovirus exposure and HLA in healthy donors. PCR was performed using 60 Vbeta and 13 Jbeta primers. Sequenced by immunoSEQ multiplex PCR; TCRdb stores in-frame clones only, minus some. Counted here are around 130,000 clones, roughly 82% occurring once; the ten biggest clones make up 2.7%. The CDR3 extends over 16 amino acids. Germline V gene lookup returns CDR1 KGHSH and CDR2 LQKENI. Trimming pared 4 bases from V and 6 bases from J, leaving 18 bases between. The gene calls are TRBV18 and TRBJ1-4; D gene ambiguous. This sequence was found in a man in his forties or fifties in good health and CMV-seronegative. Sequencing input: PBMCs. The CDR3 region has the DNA TGTGCCAGCTCACTAATGTCCGGGTCCCATGATGAAAAACTGTTTTTT. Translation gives CASSLMSGSHDEKLFF. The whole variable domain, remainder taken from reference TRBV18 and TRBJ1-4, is NAGVMQNPRHLVRRRGQEARLRCSPMKGHSHVYWYRQLPEEGLKFMVYLQKENIIDESGMPKERFSAEFPKEGPSILRIQQVVRGDSAAYFCASSLMSGSHDEKLFFGSGTQLSVL.